This entry features one T cell receptor (beta chain) sequence. Its antigen is as yet unknown. These data come from a study of radiation and T cells in renal cell carcinoma. CDR1 is ENHRY and CDR2 is SYGVKD in the germline V gene. The CDR3 runs to 13 residues. Trimming removed 11 bases from V and 6 bases from J; junction bases left unmatched: 9. Findings and caveats of the study: Only small tumor regions of about 0.97 g were sampled.

Treatment meaning: 15 Gy SBRT to primary tumor, nephrectomy 4 weeks later. Measured with immunoSEQ multiplex PCR; TCRdb has only the in-frame clones, and not every one. The sample has around 20,000 clones, roughly half seen once. The specimen comprised tumor tissue, sampled from a patient whose treatment included radiotherapy and nephrectomy. The clonotype originates from a woman in her forties or fifties with renal cell carcinoma. The chain is built from TRBV10-3 and TRBJ2-1; the match to TRBD1 covers 8 bases. In nucleotides, the CDR3 is TGTGCCGCCTGGCAGGGGGCCATCAATGAGCAGTTCTTC. Its protein is CAAWQGAINEQFF.